The 10 T cell receptor beta chains below come from one sample, sequenced in a study of T cells after yellow fever vaccination. Each CDR3 protein is one row after TCRdb ran MiXCR on the 5' RACE reads. This repertoire shows some 320,000 distinct CDR3 sequences, under 9% found once; its top ten account for 3% to 4%. The material sequenced was CD4+ T cells sorted from PBMCs, taken 5 days after the yellow fever booster vaccination. The receptors derive from a man younger than 35 who received the YFV17D yellow fever vaccine.

Ten or more counts support this clonotype. The chain joins TRBV5-1 to TRBJ2-2; 8 bases align to TRBD2. This CDR3 contains 17 residues. V gave up 1 base and J gave up 5 bases; unmatched junction bases: 10. CDR1 is SGHRS, CDR2 YFSETQ, per germline. The CDR3 region has the DNA TGCGCCAGCAGCTTGCGGGGCGGGGGGCCCAGGACCGGGGAGCTGTTTTTT. Translating it yields CASSLRGGGPRTGELFF.

This clonotype has more than one count but fewer than ten. The chain couples TRBV15 to TRBJ2-5, with D perhaps matching TRBD2 (7 bases). Looked up from germline, CDR1 is LNHNV and CDR2 is YYDKDF (reference sequence). The CDR3 spans 17 residues. Trimming took 1 base from V and 5 from J, leaving 20 bases between them. The CDR3 protein is CATSRARGEGVLETQYF. In DNA form, the CDR3 reads TGTGCCACCAGCAGAGCCCGAGGGGAGGGGGTTCTTGAGACCCAGTACTTC.

This chain joins TRBV5-1 and TRBJ2-3; tentatively, D is TRBD2 (6 bases). Germline V gene data show CDR1 as SGHRS and CDR2 as YFSETQ. The CDR3 spans 15 residues. Deletions cut 4 bases from V and 7 bases from J, with 19 bases between. CDR3 amino acids: CASSPPRGSGHTQYF. In nucleotides, the CDR3 is TGCGCCAGCAGCCCCCCACGGGGGTCGGGCCATACGCAGTATTTT.

On this clonotype itself: A read error may be the cause here, since a much bigger clone is one base away. CDR3 in amino acids: CSVSRDKESQYF. Written as DNA, the CDR3 is TGCAGCGTGTCCAGGGATAAAGAGTCCCAGTACTTC. The rearrangement uses TRBV29-1 and TRBJ2-5; D might be TRBD1 (5 bases). Germline V gene sequence: CDR1 SQVTM, CDR2 ANQGSEA. CDR3 size: 12 residues. Drawing the rest from reference TRBV29-1 and TRBJ2-5, the complete variable domain is SAVISQKPSRDICQRGTSLTIQCQVDSQVTMMFWYRQQPGQSLTLIATANQGSEATYESGFVIDKFPISRPNLTFSTLTVSNMSPEDSSIYLCSVSRDKESQYFGPGTRLLVL.

This clonotype was counted ten times or more. The rearrangement joins TRBV5-8 to TRBJ1-5; a possible D gene is TRBD1 (6 bases). The V end was cut by 0 bases, the J end by 6 bases, with 16 bases between. The germline gives CDR1 SGHTS, CDR2 YDEGEE. CDR3 length: 16 residues. The CDR3 DNA sequence: TGTGCCAGCAGCTTGGGGGTGACAGGATCTGCTCAGCCCCAGCATTTT. Protein product: CASSLGVTGSAQPQHF.

In this sample, this clonotype turned up many times. The chain is built from TRBV11-2 and TRBJ2-2; 15 positions match TRBD2. The CDR3 has 18 amino acids. From germline, CDR1 is SGHAT and CDR2 FQNNGV. V lost 4 bases to trimming and J lost 0 bases; unmatched junction nucleotides: 3. The CDR3 nucleotides are TGTGCCAGCAGCTCGTGGACTAGCGGGGGGGCGAACACCGGGGAGCTGTTTTTT. Its protein is CASSSWTSGGANTGELFF.

The V call is TRBV19, the J call TRBJ2-7, with D possibly TRBD2 on 6 matching bases. The CDR3 totals 15 residues. Looked up from germline, CDR1 is LNHDA and CDR2 is SQIVND (reference sequence). Trimming took off 6 bases at V and 3 bases at J, with 18 bases between the two ends. The CDR3 reads CASRRAGTLLYEQYF. CDR3 sequence (DNA): TGTGCCAGTAGAAGGGCGGGGACCCTTCTCTACGAGCAGTACTTC.

V usage is TRBV18 and J usage is TRBJ2-3; D is undetermined. CDR1 is KGHSH, CDR2 LQKENI, per germline. This CDR3 contains 14 residues. V lost 3 bases and J lost 4, with 11 bases in between. The CDR3 sequence is CASSPGPGSDTQYF. The CDR3 nucleotides are TGTGCCAGCTCACCTGGGCCCGGTTCAGATACGCAGTATTTT.

This clonotype came up once. The chain has TRBV20-1 and TRBJ1-2; D ambiguous. Germline V gives CDR1 DFQATT, CDR2 SNEGSKA (reference sequence). Trimming shortened V by 6 bases and J by 4 bases, and 9 bases separated the two germline ends. The CDR3 runs to 11 residues. In nucleotides, the CDR3 is TGCAGTGCCCGGAGGCCCTATGGCTACACCTTC. It specifies CSARRPYGYTF.

The chain employs TRBV5-1 and TRBJ1-6; D is unclear. The germline CDR1 and CDR2 sequences are SGHRS and YFSETQ. The V end lost 4 bases, the J end lost 8 bases, and 10 bases lay between the germline ends. CDR3 length: 13 amino acids. The DNA for the CDR3 is TGCGCCAGCAGCCTGGGGAGGGATTCACCCCTCCACTTT. This gives the protein CASSLGRDSPLHF.